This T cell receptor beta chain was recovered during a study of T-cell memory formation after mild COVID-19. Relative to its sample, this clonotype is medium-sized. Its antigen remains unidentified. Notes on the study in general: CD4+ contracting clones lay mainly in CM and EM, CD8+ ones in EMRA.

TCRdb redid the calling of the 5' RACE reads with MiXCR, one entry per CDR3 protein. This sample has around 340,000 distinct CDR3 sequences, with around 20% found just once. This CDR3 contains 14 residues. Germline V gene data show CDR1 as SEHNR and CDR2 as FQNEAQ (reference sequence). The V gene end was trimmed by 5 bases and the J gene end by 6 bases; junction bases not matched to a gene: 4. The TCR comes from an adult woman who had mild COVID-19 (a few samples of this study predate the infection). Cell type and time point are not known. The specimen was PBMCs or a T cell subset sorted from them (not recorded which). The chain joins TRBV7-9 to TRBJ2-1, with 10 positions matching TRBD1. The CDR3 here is CASSPWTGGNEQFF. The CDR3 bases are TGTGCCAGCAGCCCATGGACAGGGGGCAATGAGCAGTTCTTC.